These T cell receptor beta chains were read from a single sample in a study of T cell repertoires in cytomegalovirus infection. TCRdb independently ran MiXCR on the reads; one entry per CDR3 protein. The repertoire holds about 400,000 distinct CDR3 sequences, approximately 18% seen once, with around 8.6% in the top ten. What was sequenced was PBMCs. The receptors here all came from a human donor in good health (CMV status not recorded). Some clones in this sample may be carry-over from other donors' samples. CDR3s include the opening cysteine and the closing phenylalanine or tryptophan.

TRBJ1-2,TRBV3-1,CATIDTNEGYTF
TRBJ2-1,TRBV19,CASSIIQDGEQFF
TRBJ2-1,TRBV7-9,CASKKPWDNEQFF
TRBJ2-3,TRBV5-5,CASSLLWTSGRVTDTQYF
TRBJ2-7,TRBV2,CASTRLAGGPGEQYF
TRBJ1-3,TRBV12-3/TRBV12-4,CASNPGSGFLNTIYF
TRBJ2-3,TRBV10-3,CAISDPSTDTQYF
TRBJ2-3,TRBV20-1,CSGTSGRSKDTQYF
TRBJ1-5,TRBV10-3,CAISAYPEPQHF
TRBJ2-7,TRBV7-9,CASSYRNREQYF
TRBJ1-5,TRBV12-3/TRBV12-4,CASSLGVINQPQHF
TRBJ2-7,TRBV11-2,CASSLAEGRTYEQYF
TRBJ2-1,TRBV5-1,CASSILQGSSYNEQFF
TRBJ2-7,TRBV6-6,CASRPGQGSYEQYF
TRBJ2-7,TRBV3-1,CASRGPSYEQYF
TRBJ1-1,TRBV2,CASSGVGGTEAFF
TRBJ2-1,TRBV27,CASSLSDQGAYNEQFF